The 15 T cell receptor beta chains presented below share a single source sample, sequenced in a study of cytomegalovirus exposure and HLA in healthy donors. Clones were read by immunoSEQ multiplex PCR, and TCRdb kept only the in-frame ones, dropping some. The sample holds 120,000 or so clones; around 90% are singletons and the top ten take roughly 2%. Input material: PBMCs. The receptors come from a woman aged 18-29 years in good health and CMV-seronegative.

This chain connects TRBV7-8 to TRBJ2-7; 11 positions match TRBD2. CDR3 size: 15 residues. The germline V gene encodes CDR1 SGHVS and CDR2 FQNEAQ. V lost 5 bases, J lost 2 bases, and 5 bases stayed unmatched. CDR3 nucleotides: TGTGCCAGCAGCAAGGAGGGACTAGCGGCCTACGAGCAGTACTTC. Its protein is CASSKEGLAAYEQYF.

This clone has only a few counts. This chain connects TRBV28 to TRBJ1-5; possible D gene TRBD1, 6 bases. Trimming took off 5 bases at V and 6 bases at J, with 17 bases between the two ends. Per the germline V gene, CDR1 is MDHEN and CDR2 is SYDVKM. The CDR3 length is 15 residues. CDR3 in DNA: TGTGCCAGCAGTCACCGGGACAAATTGTCTCAGCCCCAGCATTTT. Its protein product is CASSHRDKLSQPQHF.

The J gene is TRBJ2-1, the V gene TRBV4-1; TRBD2 aligns across 9 bases. The CDR3 length is 17 residues. Per germline, CDR1 MGHRA and CDR2 YSYEKL. The V segment lost 1 base and the J segment 0 bases; nucleotides outside the gene matches: 4. The CDR3 DNA sequence: TGCGCCAGCAGCCAAGCTCGACTAGCGGACTCCTACAATGAGCAGTTCTTC. This codes for CASSQARLADSYNEQFF.

The chain is built from TRBV5-4 and TRBJ1-3; D is possibly TRBD1 (5 bases). V shed 0 bases and J shed 0 bases, with 7 bases lying between them. The CDR3 runs 15 residues. Germline CDR1 is SGHNT and CDR2 is YYREEE (reference sequence). The CDR3 spells CASSLGQFSGNTIYF. CDR3 DNA sequence: TGTGCCAGCAGCTTGGGACAGTTCTCTGGAAACACCATATATTTT.

The rearrangement joins TRBV18 to TRBJ2-1; D uncertain. In germline, CDR1 is KGHSH, CDR2 LQKENI. The CDR3 is made up of 13 amino acids. V lost 3 bases to trimming and J lost 7 bases, with 10 bases between them. Here the CDR3 reads CASSPEVGNEQFF. The CDR3 DNA reads TGTGCCAGCTCACCCGAGGTGGGTAATGAGCAGTTCTTC.

The V call is TRBV28, the J call TRBJ1-5; D not certain. The CDR3 has 17 residues. CDR1 is MDHEN and CDR2 is SYDVKM in the germline V gene. V was shortened by 2 bases and J by 0 bases, with 14 bases between the two germline ends. CDR3 protein: CASSLTPVQHSNQPQHF. In DNA form, the CDR3 reads TGTGCCAGCAGTTTAACGCCCGTACAGCATAGCAATCAGCCCCAGCATTTT.

V usage is TRBV4-1 and J usage is TRBJ2-7; TRBD1 matches at 8 bases. CDR1 MGHRA and CDR2 YSYEKL come from the germline V gene. This CDR3 contains 14 residues. J gave up 5 bases and V 0 bases, and 3 bases lay outside the gene matches. The DNA of the CDR3 is TGCGCCAGCAGCCAAGAACAGGGGGGTAACGAGCAGTACTTC. Its protein is CASSQEQGGNEQYF.

The rearrangement links TRBV11-3 to TRBJ2-1, with D possibly TRBD2 on 5 matching bases. V was shortened by 6 bases and J by 4 bases, with 10 bases between the two germline ends. CDR1 and CDR2 (germline): SGHNT, YENEEA. This CDR3 is 13 amino acids long. Here the CDR3 reads CASRLPGYNEQFF. The CDR3, as DNA: TGTGCCAGCAGACTTCCGGGATACAATGAGCAGTTCTTC.

The chain joins TRBV1 to TRBJ2-3; the table's D gene call, TRBD2, was not cross checked with the DNA. TRBV1 is flagged as a pseudogene. CDR3 length: 15 amino acids. CDR3 in amino acids: CTSSQDQRDTDTQYF. In DNA, the CDR3 is TGCACCAGCAGCCAAGATCAGCGGGACACAGATACGCAGTATTTT.

The gene calls are TRBV6-4 and TRBJ2-3; no definite D call. The CDR3 has 13 residues. Trimming removed 5 bases at V and 5 bases at J, with 11 bases between. CDR1 and CDR2 from the germline V gene are MRHNA and SNTAGT. CDR3 loop: CASSNAYLDTQYF. In DNA, the CDR3 is TGTGCCAGCAGTAATGCCTATCTAGATACGCAGTATTTT.

The chain couples TRBV9 to TRBJ1-1; D unresolved. The germline V gene encodes CDR1 SGDLS and CDR2 YYNGEE. V lost 0 bases to trimming and J lost 1 base, with 7 bases between them. This CDR3 spans 14 amino acids. CDR3 DNA sequence: TGTGCCAGCAGCGTAGCTCTCCGGAACACTGAAGCTTTCTTT. This encodes CASSVALRNTEAFF.

The chain joins TRBV30 to TRBJ2-7; D is ambiguous. With 0 bases removed from V and 2 bases from J, the gap between germline ends came to 11 bases. CDR1 is GTSNPN and CDR2 is SVGIG in the germline V gene (reference sequence). The CDR3 runs to 14 residues. This chain's CDR3 is CAWSVRAYTYEQYF. The CDR3 nucleotides are TGTGCCTGGAGTGTACGAGCCTATACCTACGAGCAGTACTTC.

V gene TRBV30 combines with J gene TRBJ2-7; 9 nucleotides align to TRBD2. The germline V gene has CDR1 GTSNPN and CDR2 SVGIG (reference sequence). The CDR3 spans 14 residues. With V trimmed by 2 bases and J by 6 bases, 8 bases remained unmatched. The CDR3 bases are TGTGCCTGGAGTCGGGGTAGCGGGAGCCCCGAGCAGTACTTC. It codes for CAWSRGSGSPEQYF.

The V and J genes are TRBV9 and TRBJ2-7; D perhaps matches TRBD2 (5 bases). The CDR3 extends over 13 amino acids. CDR1 and CDR2 from the germline V gene are SGDLS and YYNGEE. The ends were cut back, 1 base at V and 7 bases at J, with 12 bases in the middle. CDR3 in DNA: TGTGCCAGCAGCGTAAGAGAGGGAGCAGAGCAGTACTTC. It encodes CASSVREGAEQYF.

The CDR3 DNA sequence: TGTGCCAGCAGCCAAGAACCCAGCGGGAATGAGCAGTTCTTC. As protein: CASSQEPSGNEQFF. This sequence joins TRBV4-2 and TRBJ2-1; possibly TRBD2 for D (6 bases). The germline V gene encodes CDR1 LGHNA and CDR2 YNFKEQ. V was clipped by 0 bases and J by 7 bases, with 10 bases between them. The CDR3 contains 14 residues.